These 15 T cell receptor beta chains were all obtained from the same sample, sequenced in a study of T-cell reconstitution after alpha-beta-depleted transplantation in children. Unique molecular identifiers tagged the TCRbeta library. TCRdb called the PCR reads again in MiXCR, with one record for every CDR3 protein. The repertoire holds approximately 240,000 distinct CDR3 sequences, with 9% to 10% as singletons. The sequencing here drew on PBMCs from the stem cell graft donor, taken from the stem cell graft. All receptors derive from a human donor who donated a stem cell graft to a child with SCID.

This clonotype was recorded many times. The chain links TRBV2 to TRBJ1-6; 7 bases are a match to TRBD1. The CDR3 totals 15 residues. Germline CDR1 reads SNHLY; CDR2 reads FYNNEI. J gave up 9 bases and V 3 bases, and 8 bases lay outside the gene matches. The CDR3, as DNA: TGTGCCAGCAGTGAGCAGGGACAGATAGCTTCACCCCTCCACTTT. Residues: CASSEQGQIASPLHF.

The table lists this clonotype with many counts. The rearrangement joins TRBV5-1 to TRBJ1-3, with D hard to call. Germline values: CDR1 SGHRS, CDR2 YFSETQ. CDR3 size: 14 residues. The V gene lost 0 bases and the J gene lost 2 bases, with 6 bases spanning the gap. The CDR3 bases are TGCGCCAGCAGCTTGGCTCTTCCTGGAAACACCATATATTTT. Amino acids: CASSLALPGNTIYF.

This clonotype came up many times. V usage is TRBV20-1 and J usage is TRBJ2-3, with TRBD2 identical over 8 bases. J was trimmed by 2 bases and V by 3 bases; bases with no gene match: 4. The CDR3 runs 14 residues. Germline CDR1 DFQATT, CDR2 SNEGSKA (reference sequence). The CDR3 is CSASGGVFTDTQYF. The CDR3 DNA reads TGCAGTGCTAGCGGGGGGGTGTTCACAGATACGCAGTATTTT.

This clonotype was recorded at least ten times. CDR3 DNA sequence: TGTGCCACCTCCACCCGACTAGCGGGCTCAGATACGCAGTATTTT. Protein product: CATSTRLAGSDTQYF. This chain joins TRBV27 and TRBJ2-3; 10 bases are shared with TRBD2. CDR3 size: 15 residues. Germline CDR1 MNHEY, CDR2 SMNVEV (reference sequence). Trimming at V came to 10 bases and at J to 4 bases, leaving 11 bases not matched to a gene.

In this sample, this clonotype turned up many times. The genes are TRBV7-8 and TRBJ2-1; tentatively, D is TRBD1 or TRBD2 (6 bases each). Trimming left V 6 bases short and J 0 bases short, with 18 bases between. Germline V CDR1 and CDR2: SGHVS, FQNEAQ. CDR3 length: 17 residues. CDR3 nucleotide sequence: TGTGCCAGCAGTCCTCCGGGGGCCTCCGGCTCCTACAATGAGCAGTTCTTC. It translates to CASSPPGASGSYNEQFF. Using reference TRBV7-8 and TRBJ2-1 for the parts outside the CDR3, the full variable domain is GAGVSQSPRYKVAKRGQDVALRCDPISGHVSLFWYQQALGQGPEFLTYFQNEAQLDKSGLPSDRFFAERPEGSVSTLKIQRTQQEDSAVYLCASSPPGASGSYNEQFFGPGTRLTVL.

The chain couples TRBV5-6 to TRBJ2-2, with D perhaps assigned TRBD1 or TRBD2 (5 bases each). The V gene lost 4 bases and the J gene lost 4 bases, with 20 bases spanning the gap. The CDR3 totals 17 residues. The germline V gene has CDR1 SGHDT and CDR2 YYEEEE. The CDR3 loop reads CASSPGPGRGATGELFF. DNA for the CDR3: TGTGCCAGCAGCCCGGGACCGGGCCGTGGAGCCACCGGGGAGCTGTTTTTT.

This clonotype was seen repeatedly, ten times or more. CDR3 sequence reads: CASSPDRGFYNEQFF. For the CDR3, the DNA is TGTGCCAGCAGTCCCGACAGGGGTTTCTACAATGAGCAGTTCTTC. The rearrangement links TRBV28 to TRBJ2-1; 8 bases are shared with TRBD1. The germline gives CDR1 MDHEN, CDR2 SYDVKM. Trimming at V came to 5 bases and at J to 3 bases, leaving 6 bases not matched to a gene. CDR3 length: 15 amino acids.

There are a few counts of this clonotype. The chain recombines TRBV2 with TRBJ2-5, with a tentative D call TRBD1 (6 bases). Germline V gives CDR1 SNHLY, CDR2 FYNNEI. Trimming took 11 bases from V and 4 from J, leaving 23 bases between them. The CDR3 has 15 residues. CDR3 in amino acids: CAVLPRGRPGETQYF. As DNA, the CDR3 is TGTGCCGTTCTTCCCAGGGGCAGACCGGGAGAGACCCAGTACTTC.

This clonotype turned up a few times. The V call is TRBV5-1, the J call TRBJ1-3, with D unresolved. Germline CDR1 SGHRS, CDR2 YFSETQ. The CDR3 is made up of 16 amino acids. V was clipped by 4 bases and J by 0 bases, with 14 bases between them. CDR3 nucleotides: TGCGCCAGCAGCCCCAACACCCATCGCTCTGGAAACACCATATATTTT. Translation gives CASSPNTHRSGNTIYF. Full variable domain (rest looked up from reference TRBV5-1 and TRBJ1-3): KAGVTQTPRYLIKTRGQQVTLSCSPISGHRSVSWYQQTPGQGLQFLFEYFSETQRNKGNFPGRFSGRQFSNSRSEMNVSTLELGDSALYLCASSPNTHRSGNTIYFGEGSWLTVV.

Ten or more counts support this clonotype. The V gene is TRBV12-3 or TRBV12-4, the J gene TRBJ2-2, with D perhaps TRBD1 (5 bases). CDR3 length: 17 residues. V lost 3 bases to trimming and J lost 4 bases, with 18 bases between them. The CDR3 nucleotides read TGTGCCAGCAGTTTCCTTGGGCAGGGCAGAGGCACCGGGGAGCTGTTTTTT. It translates to CASSFLGQGRGTGELFF.

The V gene is TRBV2, the J gene TRBJ2-3, with 9 bases fitting TRBD1. Germline loops: CDR1 SNHLY, CDR2 FYNNEI. The CDR3 covers 15 residues. Germline trimming cut 7 bases from V and 3 bases from J; bases unmatched to any gene: 8. This CDR3 is CASKQTGGITDTQYF. For the CDR3, the DNA is TGTGCCAGCAAGCAAACAGGGGGCATTACAGATACGCAGTATTTT.

In its sample, this clonotype was seen many times. The chain combines TRBV5-6 with TRBJ2-3, with 14 bases aligning to TRBD2. Trimming removed 2 bases from V and 5 bases from J; junction bases left unmatched: 7. CDR3 size: 17 residues. The germline CDR1 and CDR2 sequences are SGHDT and YYEEEE. The chain's CDR3 is CASSFRLAGGPIDTQYF. In DNA, the CDR3 is TGTGCCAGCAGCTTCCGACTAGCGGGGGGGCCTATAGATACGCAGTATTTT.

This clonotype came up many times. This chain links TRBV7-6 with TRBJ2-1, with unresolved D. Germline V gene sequence: CDR1 SGHVS, CDR2 FNYEAQ. This CDR3 comprises 11 residues. Deletions cut 4 bases from V and 8 bases from J, with 6 bases between. CDR3 DNA sequence: TGTGCCAGCAGCTACAGTGATGAGCAGTTCTTC. Translating it yields CASSYSDEQFF.

In its sample, this clonotype was seen many times. The rearrangement joins TRBV21-1 to TRBJ1-6. TRBV21-1 is deemed a pseudogene. This CDR3 has 14 residues. CDR3 in DNA: TGTGCCAGCAGCAAAGGGCAGGGTGTTTCACCCCTCCACTTT. The encoded protein is CASSKGQGVSPLHF.

There are many counts of this clonotype. The gene calls are TRBV5-1 and TRBJ2-5; 8 nucleotides match TRBD2. With 3 bases clipped from V and 4 bases from J, the junction kept 8 bases outside the gene matches. CDR1 and CDR2 from the germline V gene are SGHRS and YFSETQ. The CDR3 sequence is 15 residues long. CDR3 bases: TGCGCCAGCAGCTCCACCCCGGGAGGGAGAGAGACCCAGTACTTC. Its translation is CASSSTPGGRETQYF.